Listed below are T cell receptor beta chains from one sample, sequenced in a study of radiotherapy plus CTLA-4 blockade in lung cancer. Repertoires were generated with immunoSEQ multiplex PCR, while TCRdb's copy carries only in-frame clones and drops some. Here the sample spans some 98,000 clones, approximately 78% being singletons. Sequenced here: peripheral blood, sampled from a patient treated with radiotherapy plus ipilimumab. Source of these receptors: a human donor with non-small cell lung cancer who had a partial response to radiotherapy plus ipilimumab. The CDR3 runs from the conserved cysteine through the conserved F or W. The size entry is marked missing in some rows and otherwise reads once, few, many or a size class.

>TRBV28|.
CASSLGTVYGYTF
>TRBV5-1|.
CASSLGSLEEQYF
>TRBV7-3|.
CASSPSGTGNEQYF
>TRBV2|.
CASSASGLSRGETQYF
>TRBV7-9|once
CASSSENLGLSYNEQFF
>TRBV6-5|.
CASSPGQGATQYF
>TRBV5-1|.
CASSLRQGMNTEAFF
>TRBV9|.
CASSNGVAGELFF
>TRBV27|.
CASRCNATNEKLFF
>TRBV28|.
CASRGASHGNTIYF
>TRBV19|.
CASSIPGAAGNQPQHF
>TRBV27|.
CASQAGGPTDTQYF
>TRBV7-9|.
CASSPRDSSYEQYF
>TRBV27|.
CASRYFRNTEAFF
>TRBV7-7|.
CASSPDRNTGELFF
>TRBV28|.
CASSLKGLLTEAFF
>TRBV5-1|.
CASSLGPLAGQETQYF
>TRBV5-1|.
CASSLAGHNTEAFF
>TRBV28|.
CASSRGGYSNQPQHF
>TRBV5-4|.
CASSQDSLYGYTF
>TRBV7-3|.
CASSRTGLAAYEQYF
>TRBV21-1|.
CASSKASRQPNYGYTF
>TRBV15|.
CATSRGVDRRSNQPQHF
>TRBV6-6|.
CASSYEGLPQHF
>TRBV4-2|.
CASSQDIQDTQYF
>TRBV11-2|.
CASSLDRYTDTQYF
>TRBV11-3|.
CASSSGDSPNQPQHF